The 26 T cell receptor beta chains listed next were all sequenced from one sample in a study of control samples from healthy donors and cancer patients. This table comes from immunoSEQ multiplex PCR, and its TCRdb copy is limited to in-frame clones, with some not included. The repertoire holds approximately 100,000 clones, with 70% to 90% as singletons. The specimen sequenced was blood. These receptors all stem from a man aged 25 to 40 in good health.

CDR3 in amino acids: CASSIIAGWLSEQYF. CDR3 coding DNA: TGTGCCAGCAGCATCATAGCGGGATGGCTGAGCGAGCAGTACTTC. The V and J genes are TRBV21-1 and TRBJ2-7; the DNA was not used to check the table's D call, TRBD2. TRBV21-1 is a known pseudogene. This CDR3 has 15 residues.

The J gene is TRBJ2-7, the V gene TRBV4-2; the D gene is possibly TRBD2 (6 bases). This CDR3 comprises 16 residues. V lost 0 bases and J 0 bases, leaving 12 bases between the germline ends. Per germline, CDR1 LGHNA and CDR2 YNFKEQ. The chain's CDR3 is CASSQDVGAGSYEQYF. The CDR3 DNA follows: TGTGCCAGCAGCCAAGACGTGGGAGCGGGCTCCTACGAGCAGTACTTC.

This clone has a handful of counts. V is TRBV5-1 and J is TRBJ2-5; TRBD2 is a possible D gene (5 bases). Between the trimmed V and J ends, which lost 4 bases and 1 base, there was a span of 11 bases. The CDR3 covers 14 residues. Germline assignment: CDR1 SGHRS and CDR2 YFSETQ. The CDR3, as DNA: TGCGCCAGCAGCGGTATGGGAGCCCAAGAGACCCAGTACTTC. It codes for CASSGMGAQETQYF.

In the case of this clone: This specimen includes other DNA sequences encoding the same CDR3. J is TRBJ2-7 and V is TRBV9; 10 nucleotides line up with TRBD2. This CDR3 spans 15 amino acids. The V segment lost 4 bases and the J segment 4 bases; nucleotides outside the gene matches: 8. Germline-derived CDR1 and CDR2 are SGDLS and YYNGEE. This CDR3 reads CASSRTSGRGYEQYF. CDR3 bases: TGTGCCAGCAGCCGGACTAGCGGAAGGGGGTACGAGCAGTACTTC.

The gene calls are TRBV5-5 and TRBJ1-4; TRBD1 matches 7 bases. Unmatched junction bases numbered 4, after V lost 4 bases and J lost 4 bases. There are 14 residues in the CDR3. Germline assignment: CDR1 SGHKS and CDR2 YYEKEE (reference sequence). The CDR3 protein is CASSPGQLNEKLFF. As DNA, the CDR3 is TGTGCCAGCAGCCCGGGACAGCTTAATGAAAAACTGTTTTTT. Based on the CDR3 plus reference TRBV5-5 and TRBJ1-4, the full variable domain is DAGVTQSPTHLIKTRGQQVTLRCSPISGHKSVSWYQQVLGQGPQFIFQYYEKEERGRGNFPDRFSARQFPNYSSELNVNALLLGDSALYLCASSPGQLNEKLFFGSGTQLSVL.

The chain joins TRBV5-1 to TRBJ2-4; perhaps TRBD1 as D (5 bases). V was pared by 2 bases and J by 5 bases, with 29 bases between. The CDR3 has 20 residues. Germline values: CDR1 SGHRS, CDR2 YFSETQ. Written as DNA, the CDR3 is TGCGCCAGCAGCTTAAGTTACTCCAGGGTCTCGGTCAAAGGGGAAAACATTCAGTACTTC. It is translated as CASSLSYSRVSVKGENIQYF. The full variable domain, in which reference TRBV5-1 and TRBJ2-4 provide the parts outside the CDR3, is KAGVTQTPRYLIKTRGQQVTLSCSPISGHRSVSWYQQTPGQGLQFLFEYFSETQRNKGNFPGRFSGRQFSNSRSEMNVSTLELGDSALYLCASSLSYSRVSVKGENIQYFGAGTRLSVL.

CDR3 in amino acids: CASSFGQVDTQYF. The CDR3 DNA reads as TGTGCCAGCAGCTTCGGACAGGTCGATACGCAGTATTTT. The chain carries TRBV5-6 and TRBJ2-3; 7 bases fit TRBD1. This CDR3 is 13 amino acids long. Germline trimming cut 2 bases from V and 6 bases from J; bases unmatched to any gene: 3. The germline V gene has CDR1 SGHDT and CDR2 YYEEEE.

CDR3: CASSLSESVGYEQYF. The CDR3 coding sequence is TGCGCCAGCAGCTTGAGCGAATCAGTAGGCTACGAGCAGTACTTC. J is TRBJ2-7 and V is TRBV5-1; D uncertain. Germline V gene sequence: CDR1 SGHRS, CDR2 YFSETQ. CDR3 length: 15 residues. V was pared by 1 base and J by 3 bases, with 14 bases between.

This clone was detected once. The gene calls are TRBV28 and TRBJ1-2, with D hard to call. Germline CDR1 is MDHEN and CDR2 is SYDVKM. Trimming left V 3 bases short and J 5 bases short, with 7 bases between. The CDR3 extends over 12 amino acids. The CDR3 region is CASSLRVYGYTF. CDR3 nucleotide sequence: TGTGCCAGCAGTTTGCGAGTATATGGCTACACCTTC.

V and J are TRBV11-2 and TRBJ1-5, with 10 bases lining up with TRBD1. V lost 1 base to trimming and J lost 0 bases; unmatched junction nucleotides: 6. Per the germline V gene, CDR1 is SGHAT and CDR2 is FQNNGV. The length of the CDR3 is 18 residues. CDR3 amino acids: CASSLGDRGVGSNQPQHF. The CDR3 DNA follows: TGTGCCAGCAGCTTAGGGGACAGGGGCGTCGGTAGCAATCAGCCCCAGCATTTT.

This clone has only one observation. The chain links TRBV27 to TRBJ1-4, with D maybe TRBD1 (5 bases). Deletions cut 4 bases from V and 4 bases from J, with 16 bases between. This CDR3 spans 16 amino acids. Germline-derived CDR1 and CDR2 are MNHEY and SMNVEV (reference sequence). The CDR3 loop reads CASSSNPGRINEKLFF. DNA for the CDR3: TGTGCCAGCAGTTCTAATCCGGGACGGATTAATGAAAAACTGTTTTTT. The whole variable domain, filled in from reference TRBV27 and TRBJ1-4, reads EAQVTQNPRYLITVTGKKLTVTCSQNMNHEYMSWYRQDPGLGLRQIYYSMNVEVTDKGDVPEGYKVSRKEKRNFPLILESPSPNQTSLYFCASSSNPGRINEKLFFGSGTQLSVL.

In this sample, this clone turned up a few times. The gene calls are TRBV7-2 and TRBJ2-2, with TRBD1 matching over 7 bases. CDR1 is SGHTA and CDR2 is FQGNSA in the germline V gene. CDR3 length: 15 amino acids. The V gene end was trimmed by 5 bases and the J gene end by 2 bases; junction bases not matched to a gene: 5. The chain's CDR3 is CASSVTGANTGELFF. Here the CDR3 DNA reads TGTGCCAGCAGCGTCACAGGGGCAAACACCGGGGAGCTGTTTTTT.

The chain has TRBV4-3 and TRBJ2-3; D possibly corresponds to TRBD2 (5 bases). V was trimmed by 3 bases and J by 2 bases, leaving 18 bases between them. Germline CDR1 is LGHNA and CDR2 is YSLEER. The CDR3 runs to 17 residues. The CDR3 DNA sequence: TGCGCCAGCAGCCAGAGTCGCGGTGGGAGCCCCACAGATACGCAGTATTTT. Protein sequence: CASSQSRGGSPTDTQYF.

The chain is built from TRBV9 and TRBJ2-7, with 7 bases that match TRBD2. The CDR3 contains 15 residues. After removal of 0 bases from V and 0 bases from J, the junction contained 3 bases not matched to a gene. The germline V gene has CDR1 SGDLS and CDR2 YYNGEE. CDR3: CASSVAGGSSYEQYF. The CDR3 DNA sequence: TGTGCCAGCAGCGTAGCGGGCGGGAGCTCCTACGAGCAGTACTTC.

V gene TRBV10-2 combines with J gene TRBJ1-3; perhaps TRBD1 as D (5 bases). The CDR3 spans 15 residues. The V gene's germline CDR1 is WSHSY and CDR2 SAAADI. V gave up 1 base and J gave up 0 bases, with 7 bases separating them. Here the CDR3 DNA reads TGCGCCAGCAGTGAGTTGACAGTCTCTGGAAACACCATATATTTT. It encodes CASSELTVSGNTIYF.

The chain combines TRBV4-1 with TRBJ2-1; TRBD2 matches at 7 bases. Germline V gene lookup returns CDR1 MGHRA and CDR2 YSYEKL. The CDR3 length is 14 residues. Germline trimming cut 3 bases from V and 5 bases from J; bases unmatched to any gene: 4. DNA for the CDR3: TGCGCCAGCAGCCAGGGGGGGGAGCACAATGAGCAGTTCTTC. It yields the protein CASSQGGEHNEQFF.

This clone was found a few times. The gene calls are TRBV7-8 and TRBJ2-2; TRBD1 aligns across 9 bases. J lost 3 bases, V lost 3 bases, and 5 bases had no gene match. The CDR3 runs to 16 residues. The germline V gene encodes CDR1 SGHVS and CDR2 FQNEAQ. This chain's CDR3 is CASSFATGGYTGELFF. In DNA, the CDR3 is TGTGCCAGCAGCTTCGCCACAGGGGGCTACACCGGGGAGCTGTTTTTT.

This chain joins TRBV2 and TRBJ2-2; no clear D. Germline CDR1 SNHLY, CDR2 FYNNEI. The V gene lost 7 bases and the J gene lost 2 bases, with 11 bases spanning the gap. CDR3 length: 14 amino acids. CDR3 loop: CASKPVGNTGELFF. The CDR3 DNA reads as TGTGCCAGCAAACCCGTCGGAAACACCGGGGAGCTGTTTTTT.

The chain has TRBV6-1 and TRBJ1-6; 7 nucleotides line up with TRBD1. This CDR3 contains 15 residues. Unmatched junction bases numbered 10, after V lost 2 bases and J lost 12 bases. Germline V lookup: CDR1 MNHNS, CDR2 SASEGT. CDR3 protein: CASSEHRGGSGPLHF. For the CDR3, the DNA is TGTGCCAGCAGTGAACACAGGGGCGGTAGTGGACCCCTCCACTTT.

The gene calls are TRBV3-1 (or the pseudogene TRBV3-2) and TRBJ2-7, with D possibly matching TRBD1 (6 bases). Germline V gene data show CDR1 as LGHDT and CDR2 as YNNKEL (reference sequence). The length of the CDR3 is 16 residues. Trimming took 4 bases from V and 7 from J, leaving 23 bases between them. As DNA, the CDR3 is TGTGCCAGCAGCCCCAGCCCAGGGGCCGCGAGAGTGGAGCAGTACTTC. Protein: CASSPSPGAARVEQYF.

This chain uses TRBV12-3 or TRBV12-4 with TRBJ1-2, with no clear D. The CDR3 is made up of 13 amino acids. Trimming removed 1 base from V and 8 bases from J, with 11 bases in between. This chain's CDR3 is CASSLDSRGGYTF. The DNA of the CDR3 is TGTGCCAGCAGTTTAGACAGCCGAGGGGGCTACACCTTC.

This chain connects TRBV6-1 to TRBJ1-2; D may be TRBD1 (5 bases). Trimming stripped 3 bases from V and 7 bases from J, with 12 bases between. Per the germline V gene, CDR1 is MNHNS and CDR2 is SASEGT. The CDR3 totals 13 residues. CDR3 loop: CASSEGGGTGYTF. The CDR3, as DNA: TGTGCCAGCAGTGAGGGTGGGGGAACTGGCTACACCTTC.

This clone has a count of ten or more. The V call is TRBV9, the J call TRBJ2-1; D is ambiguous. Trimming took off 0 bases at V and 9 bases at J, with 13 bases between the two ends. This CDR3 has 14 residues. Germline CDR1 SGDLS, CDR2 YYNGEE. As DNA, the CDR3 is TGTGCCAGCAGCGTAGTTGCTACCCTCGGTGAGCAGTTCTTC. It yields the protein CASSVVATLGEQFF.

This rearrangement joins TRBV7-2 to TRBJ1-2; D is undetermined. The CDR3 length is 13 residues. V lost 6 bases and J lost 4, with 12 bases in between. Germline-derived CDR1 and CDR2 are SGHTA and FQGNSA. The CDR3 DNA is TGTGCCAGCAGTCTCGGCGTAGTCTATGGCTACACCTTC. This sequence encodes CASSLGVVYGYTF. Full variable domain (outside the CDR3, taken from reference TRBV7-2 and TRBJ1-2): GAGVSQSPSNKVTEKGKDVELRCDPISGHTALYWYRQSLGQGLEFLIYFQGNSAPDKSGLPSDRFSAERTGGSVSTLTIQRTQQEDSAVYLCASSLGVVYGYTFGSGTRLTVV.

This clone was seen more than once but under ten times. The J gene is TRBJ2-7, the V gene TRBV28, with TRBD1 as a possible D gene (5 bases). Germline V gene lookup returns CDR1 MDHEN and CDR2 SYDVKM. V was trimmed by 1 base and J by 2 bases, leaving 12 bases between them. This CDR3 region has 15 residues. The DNA of the CDR3 is TGTGCCAGCAGTTTATTAGCCAGGGCCGCCTACGAGCAGTACTTC. Translating gives CASSLLARAAYEQYF.

The V call is TRBV5-4, the J call TRBJ2-2; D is unresolved. The CDR3 totals 15 residues. Per the germline V gene, CDR1 is SGHNT and CDR2 is YYREEE (reference sequence). The ends were cut back, 0 bases at V and 0 bases at J, with 6 bases in the middle. DNA for the CDR3: TGTGCCAGCAGCTTGGGGCACCCGAACACCGGGGAGCTGTTTTTT. This gives the protein CASSLGHPNTGELFF.